A single sample is the source of the 6 T cell receptor beta chains below, sequenced in a study of T cells in Graves' hyperthyroidism and ophthalmopathy. What was amplified from RNA transcripts were TCR beta CDR3 regions. HTBI primers drove first-round RT-PCR of the TCR CDR3. One entry per CDR3 protein results from TCRdb running MiXCR on the multiplex PCR reads. The table has about 210,000 distinct CDR3 sequences, around 18% seen once; the top ten hold about 41%. The sequencing sample was made of blood. The receptors were gathered from a man aged 35 to 55 with Graves' hyperthyroidism.

In this sample, this clonotype turned up a few times. V gene TRBV19 combines with J gene TRBJ1-6, with D possibly being TRBD1 (5 bases). The germline V gene has CDR1 LNHDA and CDR2 SQIVND (reference sequence). Trimming removed 3 bases from V and 9 bases from J, with 15 bases in between. The CDR3 is made up of 15 amino acids. This CDR3 is CASSIEGRLISPLHF. The CDR3 coding sequence is TGTGCCAGTAGTATTGAGGGACGACTAATTTCACCCCTCCACTTT. The whole variable domain, remainder taken from reference TRBV19 and TRBJ1-6, is DGGITQSPKYLFRKEGQNVTLSCEQNLNHDAMYWYRQDPGQGLRLIYYSQIVNDFQKGDIAEGYSVSREKKESFPLTVTSAQKNPTAFYLCASSIEGRLISPLHFGNGTRLTVT.

The genes are TRBV5-1 and TRBJ1-6; D ambiguous. The germline gives CDR1 SGHRS, CDR2 YFSETQ. V was trimmed by 0 bases and J by 0 bases, leaving 7 bases between them. The CDR3 extends over 16 amino acids. The CDR3 here is CASSLVWSSYNSPLHF. CDR3 nucleotide sequence: TGCGCCAGCAGCTTGGTATGGAGCTCCTATAATTCACCCCTCCACTTT.

The sample holds a few counts of this clonotype. The V and J genes are TRBV5-1 and TRBJ1-2; D not certain. CDR3 size: 14 residues. The germline V gene encodes CDR1 SGHRS and CDR2 YFSETQ. With 0 bases removed from V and 1 base from J, the gap between germline ends came to 7 bases. The CDR3 loop is CASSLVGSNYGYTF. CDR3 bases: TGCGCCAGCAGCTTGGTGGGCAGTAACTATGGCTACACCTTC.

This CDR3 is CASRGDNEQFF. The CDR3 DNA sequence: TGTGCCAGTAGGGGGGACAATGAGCAGTTCTTC. The chain employs TRBV9 and TRBJ2-1, with D perhaps TRBD1 or TRBD2 (6 bases each). This CDR3 is 11 amino acids long. The germline V and J ends were trimmed by 8 bases and 5 bases, with 8 bases remaining between them. Germline loops: CDR1 SGDLS, CDR2 YYNGEE.

In its sample, this clonotype was seen a few times. This chain uses TRBV10-2 with TRBJ2-1; D is ambiguous. The germline V gene encodes CDR1 WSHSY and CDR2 SAAADI. Trimming pared 7 bases from V and 3 bases from J, leaving 13 bases between. CDR3 length equals 14 residues. CDR3 nucleotides: TGCGCCAGCAAGGGCAGGTCGGTCTACAATGAGCAGTTCTTC. Translating gives CASKGRSVYNEQFF.

The V call is TRBV7-2, the J call TRBJ1-1; 10 bases are shared with TRBD1. This CDR3 is 13 amino acids long. The germline V gene has CDR1 SGHTA and CDR2 FQGNSA. With V trimmed by 5 bases and J by 10 bases, 7 bases remained unmatched. The CDR3 spells CASSTGTGARAFF. CDR3 DNA: TGTGCCAGCAGCACCGGGACAGGGGCCCGAGCTTTCTTT.